The next 18 T cell receptor beta chains were all read from a single sample in a study of TIL therapy for anti-PD-1-resistant metastatic lung cancer. Sequencing used immunoSEQ v3. Some clones are missing from TCRdb's copy, which holds only in-frame ones; the method was immunoSEQ multiplex PCR. The sample consists of tens of thousands of clones, 69% of them appearing once. Time point described: pre-treatment sample, taken before nivolumab and TIL therapy. The sequencing here drew on blood, taken at baseline. The receptors here all came from a person aged 25 to 80 with non-small cell lung cancer.

The V and J genes are TRBV7-8 and TRBJ2-1; tentatively, D is TRBD1 (6 bases). Trimming cost V 5 bases and J 0 bases, with 17 bases left between them. Germline lookup yields CDR1 SGHVS and CDR2 FQNEAQ. The CDR3 consists of 17 residues. CDR3 sequence (DNA): TGTGCCAGCAGCCAGAATCCCACAGGGAGCTCCTACAATGAGCAGTTCTTC. This codes for CASSQNPTGSSYNEQFF.

A few counts support this clone. The chain links TRBV19 to TRBJ2-7; D gene uncertain. Germline V gene sequence: CDR1 LNHDA, CDR2 SQIVND (reference sequence). The CDR3 is made up of 12 amino acids. V lost 3 bases, J lost 4 bases, and 7 bases lay in between. This CDR3 reads CASSMWGYEQYF. CDR3 DNA: TGTGCCAGTAGTATGTGGGGTTACGAGCAGTACTTC. Based on the CDR3 plus reference TRBV19 and TRBJ2-7, the full variable domain is DGGITQSPKYLFRKEGQNVTLSCEQNLNHDAMYWYRQDPGQGLRLIYYSQIVNDFQKGDIAEGYSVSREKKESFPLTVTSAQKNPTAFYLCASSMWGYEQYFGPGTRLTVT.

The gene calls are TRBV4-1 and TRBJ2-7; the match to TRBD2 covers 8 bases. The CDR3 is 17 residues long. J gave up 4 bases and V 3 bases, and 14 bases lay outside the gene matches. Germline V gene sequence: CDR1 MGHRA, CDR2 YSYEKL. CDR3 residues: CASSQRESGTRGYEQYF. The CDR3 region has the DNA TGCGCCAGCAGCCAGAGAGAGTCCGGGACTAGGGGGTACGAGCAGTACTTC.

V is TRBV18 and J is TRBJ2-3; TRBD1 matches 7 bases. V was clipped by 3 bases and J by 0 bases; unmatched bases: 6. The CDR3 runs 16 residues. Germline V gene lookup returns CDR1 KGHSH and CDR2 LQKENI. The CDR3 bases are TGTGCCAGCTCACCCCAACTGACAGGGAGCACAGATACGCAGTATTTT. Protein product: CASSPQLTGSTDTQYF. Supplemented by reference TRBV18 and TRBJ2-3, the full variable domain reads NAGVMQNPRHLVRRRGQEARLRCSPMKGHSHVYWYRQLPEEGLKFMVYLQKENIIDESGMPKERFSAEFPKEGPSILRIQQVVRGDSAAYFCASSPQLTGSTDTQYFGPGTRLTVL.

This clone was counted between two and nine times. The chain is built from TRBV28 and TRBJ2-5, with a possible D match to TRBD1 (5 bases). The length of the CDR3 is 14 residues. The V end was cut by 3 bases, the J end by 4 bases, with 12 bases between. From germline, CDR1 is MDHEN and CDR2 SYDVKM. CDR3 in amino acids: CASSLGGRGETQYF. The CDR3 nucleotides are TGTGCCAGCAGTTTGGGCGGAAGGGGAGAGACCCAGTACTTC.

The rearrangement joins TRBV11-2 to TRBJ1-2, with D perhaps matching TRBD1 (5 bases). The germline V and J ends were trimmed by 1 base and 4 bases, with 13 bases remaining between them. Germline V gene lookup returns CDR1 SGHAT and CDR2 FQNNGV. The CDR3 extends over 15 amino acids. As DNA, the CDR3 is TGTGCCAGCAGCTTAGTTACAGGATGGGGCTATGGCTACACCTTC. This translates into CASSLVTGWGYGYTF.

The rearrangement links TRBV10-3 to TRBJ2-7; 11 bases line up with TRBD2. The CDR3 sequence is 17 residues long. Germline V lookup: CDR1 ENHRY, CDR2 SYGVKD. The J segment lost 1 base and the V segment lost 2 bases, leaving 7 bases of the junction unmatched. CDR3 nucleotides: TGTGCCATCAGTGAGACCGGGAGACTAGCGGGGTCCTACGAGCAGTACTTC. Translated: CAISETGRLAGSYEQYF.

The table lists this clone with a few counts. The V call is TRBV29-1, the J call TRBJ2-3, with 8 positions matching TRBD1. This CDR3 region has 14 residues. The junction had 10 bases not matched to a gene; V was cut back by 6 bases and J by 5 bases. Germline lookup yields CDR1 SQVTM and CDR2 ANQGSEA. CDR3 sequence (DNA): TGCAGCGTGGCGACAGGGGCCGGGGGAGATACGCAGTATTTT. Amino acids: CSVATGAGGDTQYF.

The chain uses TRBV5-6 and TRBJ1-2; D remains ambiguous. V was cut by 2 bases and J by 1 base, with 6 bases left in between. The CDR3 loop spans 13 amino acids. Germline assignment: CDR1 SGHDT and CDR2 YYEEEE. The CDR3 nucleotides read TGTGCCAGCAGCTTAGGGTTTAACTATGGCTACACCTTC. Its translation is CASSLGFNYGYTF.

This clone was seen a handful of times. J is TRBJ1-1 and V is TRBV30; D is perhaps TRBD1 (6 bases). V was shortened by 2 bases and J by 4 bases, with 11 bases between the two germline ends. Per the germline V gene, CDR1 is GTSNPN and CDR2 is SVGIG (reference sequence). The CDR3 runs to 13 residues. This CDR3 reads CAWSSTGRTEAFF. The CDR3, as DNA: TGTGCCTGGAGTTCCACAGGGCGCACTGAAGCTTTCTTT.

The chain combines TRBV28 with TRBJ2-7; D could derive from TRBD1 or TRBD2 (6 bases each). Germline V gene lookup returns CDR1 MDHEN and CDR2 SYDVKM. The CDR3 spans 16 residues. Trimming cost V 4 bases and J 4 bases, with 20 bases left between them. CDR3 DNA: TGTGCCAGCAGTTCCCCCCGGGGGCAGTCTAAGTACGAGCAGTACTTC. Protein: CASSSPRGQSKYEQYF.

CDR3 sequence: CASSGWSGYTF. DNA for the CDR3: TGTGCCAGCAGTGGTTGGAGTGGCTACACCTTC. The rearrangement uses TRBV28 and TRBJ1-2; no reliable D call. The CDR3 contains 11 residues. Germline-derived CDR1 and CDR2 are MDHEN and SYDVKM. Trimming pared 5 bases from V and 7 bases from J, leaving 8 bases between.

The sample holds a few counts of this clone. The J gene is TRBJ1-5, the V gene TRBV7-2; D unresolved. This CDR3 contains 13 residues. Germline CDR1 SGHTA, CDR2 FQGNSA. The ends were cut back, 5 bases at V and 5 bases at J, with 10 bases in the middle. The CDR3 DNA is TGTGCCAGCAGCCCGCGAGGCGATCAGCCCCAGCATTTT. Its translation: CASSPRGDQPQHF.

The chain is built from TRBV4-2 and TRBJ1-3; no reliable D call. CDR1 is LGHNA and CDR2 is YNFKEQ in the germline V gene. The CDR3 loop spans 16 amino acids. The V end was cut by 1 base, the J end by 2 bases, with 12 bases between. CDR3 amino acids: CASSQGESVTGNTIYF. In DNA form, the CDR3 reads TGTGCCAGCAGCCAAGGTGAATCTGTTACTGGAAACACCATATATTTT.

This sequence joins TRBV2 and TRBJ1-1, with TRBD1 matching 9 bases. From germline, CDR1 is SNHLY and CDR2 FYNNEI. Unmatched junction bases numbered 3, after V lost 6 bases and J lost 4 bases. This CDR3 is 13 amino acids long. CDR3 in amino acids: CASRDRGPTEAFF. The CDR3 DNA follows: TGTGCCAGCAGGGACAGGGGCCCCACTGAAGCTTTCTTT. The full variable domain, its missing parts supplied by reference TRBV2 and TRBJ1-1, is EPEVTQTPSHQVTQMGQEVILRCVPISNHLYFYWYRQILGQKVEFLVSFYNNEISEKSEIFDDQFSVERPDGSNFTLKIRSTKLEDSAMYFCASRDRGPTEAFFGQGTRLTVV.

The chain recombines TRBV7-8 with TRBJ1-5, with 8 positions matching TRBD1. Germline loops: CDR1 SGHVS, CDR2 FQNEAQ. The CDR3 has 13 residues. J was trimmed by 5 bases and V by 4 bases; bases with no gene match: 1. The CDR3 loop is CASSSDRDQPQHF. CDR3 DNA: TGTGCCAGCAGCTCGGACAGGGATCAGCCCCAGCATTTT.

This clone was seen a single time. This sequence joins TRBV29-1 and TRBJ2-5; maybe TRBD2 (6 bases). CDR3 length: 13 residues. Germline CDR1 and CDR2: SQVTM and ANQGSEA. V shed 5 bases and J shed 5 bases, with 15 bases lying between them. The CDR3 nucleotides are TGCAGCGTTTCGGGACTGCCGGCGGAGACCCAGTACTTC. Translated, it gives CSVSGLPAETQYF.

The chain links TRBV2 to TRBJ1-2; 9 nucleotides line up with TRBD1. Germline trimming cut 5 bases from V and 4 bases from J; bases unmatched to any gene: 8. The CDR3 runs to 15 residues. Germline V gene lookup returns CDR1 SNHLY and CDR2 FYNNEI. The CDR3 spells CASSYTGGAGYGYTF. CDR3 nucleotides: TGTGCCAGCAGTTATACAGGGGGCGCAGGCTATGGCTACACCTTC.